The following is a T cell receptor beta chain sequence with its context. The data were taken from a study of T-cell memory formation after mild COVID-19. The germline V gene encodes CDR1 KGHDR and CDR2 SFDVKD. The CDR3 extends over 16 amino acids. Trimming took 6 bases from V and 6 from J; bases not matched to a gene: 7. Each CDR3 protein is one row after TCRdb ran MiXCR on the 5' RACE reads. The sample lists 50,000 or so distinct CDR3 sequences; over 9% were seen once. The chain joins TRBV24-1 to TRBJ2-2; TRBD2 aligns across 12 bases. The sample comprised PBMCs or a T cell subset sorted from them (not recorded which). The TCR comes from an adult woman who had mild COVID-19 (a few samples of this study predate the infection). Cell type and time point are not known. The CDR3 region is CATSPNLAGGPGELFF. CDR3 in DNA: TGTGCCACCAGTCCCAACCTAGCGGGAGGGCCCGGGGAGCTGTTTTTT.